The TCR beta chain under discussion was sequenced for a study of early T cells in non-severe SARS-CoV-2 infection (TCRdb year 2021). A note on the overall study: Because TCR sequencing relied on bulk RNA taken from unsorted whole blood, pairing of alpha and beta chains was not possible.

Overall study results and their limits: VDJdb matching was skewed toward anti-spike CD8 responses, so virus-specific expansions were likely underestimated and private and CD4 specificities were missed.

At least ten counts were recorded for this clonotype. Which antigen it targets is not known. No clone much larger than this one lies a single base away; base qualities are absent. Taken from cysteine to phenylalanine, the CDR3 has 16 residues. The CDR3 DNA has 48 bases and is translated from base 1. V and J are truncated by 6 bases and 0 bases respectively, leaving an intervening sequence of 15 bases. Set within a cohort of healthcare workers in London, UK, this nested case-control study involved weekly PCR testing of nasopharyngeal swabs along with blood sampling. Healthcare workers were recruited during the week of the UK lockdown, between 23 and 31 March 2020, and followed weekly for up to roughly 16 weeks. The library was made by 5' RACE. For sequencing, a NextSeq 500 was employed. To correct for sequencing error and PCR bias, the TCR library protocol tagged individual cDNA molecules with unique molecular identifiers. TCR alpha and beta chains were both sequenced, and the abundances of alpha and beta sequences in each sample were closely correlated with each other. In the source study's methods: Decombinator V4 was used to annotate the V gene, J gene and CDR3 of the TCR sequences. TCRs were defined as expanded if a significant change between any two time points was detected under a Poisson model with p below 0.0001. TCR abundances were normalised to the total number of TCRs sequenced per sample and were expressed as counts per million. TRAV1-2 paired with TRAJ12, TRAJ20 or TRAJ33 defined MAIT TCRs, while TRAV10 paired with TRAJ18 defined iNKT TCRs. VDJdb, accessed 1 November 2021, was searched for CMV, EBV and SARS-CoV-2 annotated TCRs, excluding TCRs annotated for multiple antigens. TCRdb reprocessing: public reads trimmed at Q25 with fastp, clones called with MiXCR, in-frame beta chains kept. Here each entry gathers all rows of one CDR3 protein and keeps the most common genes and DNA. The V and J calls here are based on TCRdb, not the publication. In all, the sample holds over 50,000 distinct CDR3 sequences, and 10% to 14% of those were seen once. 1.7% of the sample is held by the ten biggest clonotypes.

The TCR comes from an adult who was a healthcare worker with PCR-confirmed SARS-CoV-2 infection or an uninfected control (not recorded which). Input material: whole blood. The rearranged chain carries TRBV12-3 or TRBV12-4 and TRBJ1-3, with the D gene too uncertain to name. The sequenced DNA: TGTGCCAGCAGGGTCAGTAGCCTCTACTCTGGAAACACCATATATTTT. Its translation is CASRVSSLYSGNTIYF.